This is a list of T cell receptor beta chains from one sample in a study of blood T cell repertoires in COVID-19. Clones were read by immunoSEQ multiplex PCR, and TCRdb kept only the in-frame ones, dropping some. The sample contains some 110,000 clones, 85% to 90% of which appear only once. Sequencing was performed on peripheral blood. The source of these receptors is a man between 65 and 85 years old who had recovered from COVID-19. Both conserved end residues are part of each CDR3. D genes are given only for firm matches. Expanded clones get a size class; other rows say once, few or many, or leave the size out.

>TRBJ1-2|once|NA|TRBV10-3
TGTGCCATCAGTGAGAGGTCAGGTTGGGTATCTGGCTACACCTTC
CAISERSGWVSGYTF
>TRBJ2-7|NA|TRBD1|TRBV7-8
TGTGCCAGCAGCTTACGGAACAGGGGCTACGAGCAGTACTTC
CASSLRNRGYEQYF
>TRBJ1-1|once|TRBD1|TRBV5-1
TGCGCCAGCAGGTCCGGGACAGGGAACACTGAAGCTTTCTTT
CASRSGTGNTEAFF
>TRBJ1-1|NA|NA|TRBV7-2
TGTGCCAGCAGCTTTACGAGGACTGAAGCTTTCTTT
CASSFTRTEAFF
>TRBJ2-3|NA|TRBD1|TRBV18
TGTGCCAGCCTGGGACAGGGTATGGCAGATACGCAGTATTTT
CASLGQGMADTQYF
>TRBJ2-7|NA|NA|TRBV7-9
TGTGCCAGCAGCCCTAGTGGCAGACCCTACGAGCAGTACTTC
CASSPSGRPYEQYF
>TRBJ2-1|NA|TRBD2|TRBV4-2
TGTGCCAGCAGCCAAGGGTCTAGCGGGAGCGATGAGCAGTTCTTC
CASSQGSSGSDEQFF
>TRBJ2-7|NA|NA|TRBV2
TGTGCCAGCATGGCCCGAGACACCTCCTACGAGCAGTACTTC
CASMARDTSYEQYF
>TRBJ1-6|NA|NA|TRBV6-5
TGTGCCAGCAGCGCCCGACAGACTAATTCACCCCTCCACTTT
CASSARQTNSPLHF
>TRBJ1-2|NA|NA|TRBV5-4
TGTGCCAGCAGCTTGGGGGCAGGGGCCCAAGATGGCTACACCTTC
CASSLGAGAQDGYTF
>TRBJ1-4|NA|NA|TRBV5-1
TGCGCCAGCAGCTTGACAGCAACTAATGAAAAACTGTTTTTT
CASSLTATNEKLFF
>TRBJ2-5|NA|NA|TRBV15
TGTGCCACCAGCAGAGTCCCTCCGGAGACCCAGTACTTC
CATSRVPPETQYF
>TRBJ1-2|NA|NA|TRBV11-2
TGTGCCAGCAGCTTAGGCGGGCTGGAGAACTATGGCTACACCTTC
CASSLGGLENYGYTF
>TRBJ2-2|NA|NA|TRBV2
TGTGCCAGCAGCGGGGACTCTCACGGGGAGCTGTTTTTT
CASSGDSHGELFF
>TRBJ2-1|NA|NA|TRBV27
TGTGCCAGCAGTACCGACACACACAATGAGCAGTTCTTC
CASSTDTHNEQFF
>TRBJ2-1|NA|TRBD2|TRBV6-1
TGTGCCAGCAGTGAATGGGCGGGAGCAGGCAATGAGCAGTTCTTC
CASSEWAGAGNEQFF
>TRBJ2-3|NA|TRBD2|TRBV15
TGTGCCACCAGCAGGACTAGCGGGAAAGGAGATACGCAGTATTTT
CATSRTSGKGDTQYF
>TRBJ2-1|NA|TRBD2|TRBV27
TGTGCCAGCAGTTTATTTTCTCGATCCCCGGGACTAGCTCGCAATGAGCAGTTCTTC
CASSLFSRSPGLARNEQFF
>TRBJ2-1|once|TRBD2|TRBV20-1
TGCAGTGCTAGTCCCGGGGGACTAGCGGGGGGGTCTAAGAGAAGTCATCAGTTCTTC
CSASPGGLAGGSKRSHQFF
>TRBJ1-6|NA|NA|TRBV7-2
TGTGCCAGCAGCACGCGACAGGATTCACCCCTCCACTTT
CASSTRQDSPLHF
>TRBJ1-2|NA|TRBD1|TRBV7-6
TGTGCCAGCAGCCGACAGGGTGGCTATGGCTACACCTTC
CASSRQGGYGYTF
>TRBJ1-2|NA|NA|TRBV28
TGTGCCAGCCTCCCCCGCCTACAGGGTTTTCAGGGCTACACCTTC
CASLPRLQGFQGYTF
>TRBJ2-3|NA|TRBD1|TRBV11-3
TGTGCCAGCAGCTGGGGACAGAATGCGCAGTATTTT
CASSWGQNAQYF
>TRBJ1-1|few|NA|TRBV7-9
TGTGCCAGCAGCTTAGGGACAGCAGTCACTGAAGCTTTCTTT
CASSLGTAVTEAFF
>TRBJ1-3|NA|TRBD1|TRBV14
TGTGCCAGCAGCCAAGTGACAGGGGTTTTTAAAAAGTATATAAACACCATATATTTT
CASSQVTGVFKKYINTIYF
>TRBJ1-1|NA|TRBD1|TRBV5-4
TGTGCCAGCAGCTCTGGACAGGGAATGTACACTGAAGCTTTCTTT
CASSSGQGMYTEAFF
>TRBJ1-2|NA|TRBD1|TRBV24-1
TGTGCCACCAGTGATCCGGGACAGGGGAACTATGGCTACACCTTC
CATSDPGQGNYGYTF
>TRBJ2-7|NA|NA|TRBV14
TGTGCCAGCAGCCAAGTTCATGAGAGGTACGAGCAGTACTTC
CASSQVHERYEQYF
>TRBJ2-7|NA|NA|TRBV6-5
TGTGCCAGCAGCATTATCGGACGGGGCTACGAGCAGTACTTC
CASSIIGRGYEQYF
>TRBJ2-2|once|NA|TRBV5-1
TGCGCCAGCAGCCCGGGACACGTTAACACCGGGGAGCTGTTTTTT
CASSPGHVNTGELFF